Detailed here is one TCR beta chain. At one of its ends the junction is not consistent with the germline gene, which may arise from a read error. The sample belongs to a study of tumor and adjacent non-tumor tissue in lung cancer. In germline, CDR1 is SQVTM, CDR2 ANQGSEA. The CDR3 runs 12 residues. RNA was extracted from bulk tissue without any cell sorting. This non-tumor lung sample came from over 3 cm beyond the tumor edge. TCRbeta libraries were built with three rounds of nested PCR, modified from ARM-PCR. TCRdb fed the multiplex PCR reads into MiXCR, producing one record per CDR3 protein. The sample has approximately 100,000 distinct CDR3 sequences; approximately 60% are singletons.

The chain combines TRBV29-1 with TRBJ2-2, with no clear D. The sequenced sample was distant non-tumor lung tissue. The clonotype comes from a man under 40 with non-small cell lung cancer. CDR3 bases: TGCGGCGTTTCTCCGAACATCGGGGAGCTGTTTTTT. Translation gives CGVSPNIGELFF.